A selection of T cell receptor beta chains follows, all from one sample in a study of T cell clones after liver transplantation. Profiled with immunoSEQ multiplex PCR; TCRdb holds only in-frame clones, not every one. The repertoire holds 95,000 to 110,000 clones, with 82% as singletons. Here the sequenced sample was CD4+ T cells from blood, taken before liver transplant. The receptors were gathered from a human donor who received a liver transplant. Each CDR3 is given with its conserved first and last residue. Each record gives: clone size, D gene, CDR3 length, V gene, J gene, CDR3 DNA, CDR3 protein. A D gene is named only where the DNA matches it firmly. Only some rows state a clone size, as once, few, many or a class for expanded clones.

clone size: -
D gene: -
CDR3 length: 15
V gene: TRBV5-1
J gene: TRBJ2-3
CDR3 DNA: TGCGCCAGCAGCTTGGGTCAAGCGGGCACAGATACGCAGTATTTT
CDR3 protein: CASSLGQAGTDTQYF

clone size: -
D gene: -
CDR3 length: 21
V gene: TRBV21-1
J gene: TRBJ2-3
CDR3 DNA: TGTGCCAGCAGCTTCCCGGGACAGGGGCTACTAGCGGGAGGCCGCACAGATACGCAGTATTTT
CDR3 protein: CASSFPGQGLLAGGRTDTQYF

clone size: -
D gene: TRBD2
CDR3 length: 15
V gene: TRBV7-2
J gene: TRBJ2-1
CDR3 DNA: TGTGCCAGCAGCTTTCGGACTAGCGGTTACAATGAGCAGTTCTTC
CDR3 protein: CASSFRTSGYNEQFF

clone size: -
D gene: -
CDR3 length: 13
V gene: TRBV2
J gene: TRBJ2-7
CDR3 DNA: TGTGCCAGCAGTGATGCCGGGTACGGCGAGCAGTACTTC
CDR3 protein: CASSDAGYGEQYF

clone size: -
D gene: TRBD1
CDR3 length: 15
V gene: TRBV2
J gene: TRBJ1-1
CDR3 DNA: TGTGCCAGCAGTGGTCAGGGGGTAAGGAACACTGAAGCTTTCTTT
CDR3 protein: CASSGQGVRNTEAFF

clone size: -
D gene: -
CDR3 length: 10
V gene: TRBV6-1
J gene: TRBJ1-2
CDR3 DNA: TGTGCCAGCCCCGCCGGGGGCTACACCTTC
CDR3 protein: CASPAGGYTF

clone size: once
D gene: -
CDR3 length: 14
V gene: TRBV6-5
J gene: TRBJ2-5
CDR3 DNA: TGTGCCAGCAGTTACTGGGGGAGACGAGAGACCCAGTACTTC
CDR3 protein: CASSYWGRRETQYF

clone size: -
D gene: -
CDR3 length: 10
V gene: TRBV2
J gene: TRBJ2-5
CDR3 DNA: TGTGCCAGCAGACAAGAGACCCAGTACTTC
CDR3 protein: CASRQETQYF

clone size: -
D gene: TRBD1
CDR3 length: 16
V gene: TRBV28
J gene: TRBJ1-2
CDR3 DNA: TGTGCCAGCAGTTGGGGCAGGGGGCTTCTCGACTATGGCTACACCTTC
CDR3 protein: CASSWGRGLLDYGYTF

clone size: -
D gene: -
CDR3 length: 14
V gene: TRBV4-1
J gene: TRBJ1-1
CDR3 DNA: TGCGCCAGCAGCCCCCCGGGACCAAATGTACTAGCTTTCTTT
CDR3 protein: CASSPPGPNVLAFF

clone size: few
D gene: TRBD2
CDR3 length: 16
V gene: TRBV27
J gene: TRBJ2-1
CDR3 DNA: TGTGCCAGCAGTTTATTGGGACTAGCGGGAGGCGTTGAGCAGTTCTTC
CDR3 protein: CASSLLGLAGGVEQFF

clone size: once
D gene: -
CDR3 length: 15
V gene: TRBV4-1
J gene: TRBJ1-1
CDR3 DNA: TGCGCCAGCAGCCAGGACGTCATTGGTTACACTGAAGCTTTCTTT
CDR3 protein: CASSQDVIGYTEAFF

clone size: -
D gene: -
CDR3 length: 15
V gene: TRBV27
J gene: TRBJ2-3
CDR3 DNA: TGTGCCAGCAGTTCCCTGGACCCCCCCACAGATACGCAGTATTTT
CDR3 protein: CASSSLDPPTDTQYF

clone size: once
D gene: -
CDR3 length: 15
V gene: TRBV6-1
J gene: TRBJ1-2
CDR3 DNA: TGTGCCAGCAGTGAAGCTGGAGGGGAAGGTAGTGGCTACACCTTC
CDR3 protein: CASSEAGGEGSGYTF

clone size: -
D gene: TRBD2
CDR3 length: 16
V gene: TRBV5-1
J gene: TRBJ2-5
CDR3 DNA: TGCGCCAGCAGCTTGGGAAGGGGGACTAGCCAAGAGACCCAGTACTTC
CDR3 protein: CASSLGRGTSQETQYF

clone size: -
D gene: -
CDR3 length: 13
V gene: TRBV5-1
J gene: TRBJ1-2
CDR3 DNA: TGCGCCAGCAGCCTACAGGATAACTATGGCTACACCTTC
CDR3 protein: CASSLQDNYGYTF

clone size: -
D gene: TRBD1
CDR3 length: 13
V gene: TRBV18
J gene: TRBJ2-7
CDR3 DNA: TGTGCCAGCACCCGGGACAGGGGATACGAGCAGTACTTC
CDR3 protein: CASTRDRGYEQYF

clone size: few
D gene: TRBD2
CDR3 length: 15
V gene: TRBV29-1
J gene: TRBJ2-1
CDR3 DNA: TGCAGCGTTGCGGCTAGCGGGAGGGCCTTCAATGAGCAGTTCTTC
CDR3 protein: CSVAASGRAFNEQFF

clone size: -
D gene: TRBD2
CDR3 length: 14
V gene: TRBV10-3
J gene: TRBJ2-7
CDR3 DNA: TGTGCCATCAGTGAGGGCGGGAGCTTCCACGAGCAGTACTTC
CDR3 protein: CAISEGGSFHEQYF

clone size: -
D gene: -
CDR3 length: 15
V gene: TRBV28
J gene: TRBJ1-5
CDR3 DNA: TGTGCCAGCACTCTGTGGGGCCAGAGCAATCAGCCCCAGCATTTT
CDR3 protein: CASTLWGQSNQPQHF

clone size: -
D gene: TRBD2
CDR3 length: 15
V gene: TRBV19
J gene: TRBJ2-1
CDR3 DNA: TGTGCCACCGCCCCGTGGCTAGCGGCTAACAATGAGCAGTTCTTC
CDR3 protein: CATAPWLAANNEQFF

clone size: -
D gene: -
CDR3 length: 8
V gene: TRBV7-8
J gene: TRBJ2-1
CDR3 DNA: TGTGCCAGCAGCAAAGCAGTCTTC
CDR3 protein: CASSKAVF

clone size: few
D gene: -
CDR3 length: 15
V gene: TRBV19
J gene: TRBJ1-2
CDR3 DNA: TGTGCCAGTAGAAAGTCAGCAGGGGAAAACTATGGCTACACCTTC
CDR3 protein: CASRKSAGENYGYTF

clone size: -
D gene: -
CDR3 length: 18
V gene: TRBV7-2
J gene: TRBJ2-7
CDR3 DNA: TGTGCCAGCAGCTTAGGCGCCCGGACGGCTGACGACCCTTACGAGCAGTACTTC
CDR3 protein: CASSLGARTADDPYEQYF

clone size: few
D gene: TRBD2
CDR3 length: 13
V gene: TRBV7-8
J gene: TRBJ2-7
CDR3 DNA: TGTGCCAGCACCCGGGGGGGAGTTACCGAGCAGTACTTC
CDR3 protein: CASTRGGVTEQYF